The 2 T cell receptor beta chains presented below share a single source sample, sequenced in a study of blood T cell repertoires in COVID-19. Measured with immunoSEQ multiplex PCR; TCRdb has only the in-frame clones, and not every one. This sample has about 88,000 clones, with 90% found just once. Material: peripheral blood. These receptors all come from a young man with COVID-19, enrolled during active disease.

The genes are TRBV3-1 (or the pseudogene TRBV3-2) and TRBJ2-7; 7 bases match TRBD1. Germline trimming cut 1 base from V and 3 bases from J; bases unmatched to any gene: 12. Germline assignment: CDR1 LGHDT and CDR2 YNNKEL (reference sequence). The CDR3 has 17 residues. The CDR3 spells CASSQGYRGALRYEQYF. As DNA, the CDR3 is TGTGCCAGCAGCCAAGGATACAGGGGCGCCTTACGCTACGAGCAGTACTTC.

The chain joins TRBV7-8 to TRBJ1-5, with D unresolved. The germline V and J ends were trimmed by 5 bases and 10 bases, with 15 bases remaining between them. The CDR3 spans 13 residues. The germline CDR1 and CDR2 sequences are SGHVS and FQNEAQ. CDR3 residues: CASSRRAAIPQHF. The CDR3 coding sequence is TGTGCCAGCAGCCGGCGGGCCGCCATCCCCCAGCATTTT.